The T cell receptor (beta chain) described here comes from a study of T cells in Graves' hyperthyroidism and ophthalmopathy. After removal of 5 bases from V and 3 bases from J, the junction contained 6 bases not matched to a gene. This CDR3 comprises 16 residues. Germline V lookup: CDR1 MDHEN, CDR2 SYDVKM. Amplified regions were TCR beta CDR3 sequences from RNA transcripts. The HTBI primer set served for first-round RT-PCR of the TCR CDR3. TCRdb processed the multiplex PCR reads anew with MiXCR; each CDR3 protein has one entry. The profile covers 500,000 to 600,000 distinct CDR3 sequences, with over 15% appearing a single time and around 18% taken by the ten largest. This clonotype was counted many times. Out of 10 ml of fresh peripheral blood came the PBMCs.

The origin of this receptor is a woman between 18 and 29 years old with Graves' hyperthyroidism. The chain is built from TRBV28 and TRBJ2-1, with 11 bases identical to TRBD2. The sequencing input was blood. The CDR3: CASSPRTSGHYNEQFF. For the CDR3, the DNA is TGTGCCAGCAGTCCAAGGACTAGCGGGCACTACAATGAGCAGTTCTTC.